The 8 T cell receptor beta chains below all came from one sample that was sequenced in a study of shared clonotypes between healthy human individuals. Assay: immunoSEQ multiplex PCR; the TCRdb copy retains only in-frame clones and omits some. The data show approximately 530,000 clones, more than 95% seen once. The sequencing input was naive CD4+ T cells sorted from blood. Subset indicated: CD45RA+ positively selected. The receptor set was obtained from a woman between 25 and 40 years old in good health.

CDR3 protein: CASSTGRGGFEKLFF. The CDR3 DNA is TGTGCCAGCAGCACAGGACGGGGAGGCTTTGAAAAACTGTTTTTT. The chain carries TRBV9 and TRBJ1-4; D is possibly TRBD1 (5 bases). Trimming removed 4 bases from V and 7 bases from J, with 17 bases in between. Per germline, CDR1 SGDLS and CDR2 YYNGEE. This CDR3 has 15 amino acids.

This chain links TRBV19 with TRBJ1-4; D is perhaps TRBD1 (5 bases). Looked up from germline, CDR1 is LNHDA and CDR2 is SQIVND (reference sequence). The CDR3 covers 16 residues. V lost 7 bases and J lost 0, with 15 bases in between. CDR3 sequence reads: CASTPQGRATNEKLFF. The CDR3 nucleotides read TGTGCCAGTACCCCGCAGGGCAGAGCAACTAATGAAAAACTGTTTTTT. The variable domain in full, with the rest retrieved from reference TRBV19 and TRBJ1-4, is DGGITQSPKYLFRKEGQNVTLSCEQNLNHDAMYWYRQDPGQGLRLIYYSQIVNDFQKGDIAEGYSVSREKKESFPLTVTSAQKNPTAFYLCASTPQGRATNEKLFFGSGTQLSVL.

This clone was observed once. The CDR3 sequence: CASSPGLAETYNEQFF. CDR3 coding DNA: TGTGCCAGTAGTCCGGGACTAGCGGAGACCTACAATGAGCAGTTCTTC. The J gene is TRBJ2-1, the V gene TRBV19; 11 nucleotides line up with TRBD2. This CDR3 has 16 amino acids. V was clipped by 5 bases and J by 2 bases; unmatched bases: 5. The V gene's germline CDR1 is LNHDA and CDR2 SQIVND (reference sequence).

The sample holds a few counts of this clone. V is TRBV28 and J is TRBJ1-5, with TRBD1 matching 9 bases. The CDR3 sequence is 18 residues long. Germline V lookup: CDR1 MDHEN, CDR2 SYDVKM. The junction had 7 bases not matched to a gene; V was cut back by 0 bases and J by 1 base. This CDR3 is CASSLWNRGRKSNQPQHF. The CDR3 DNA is TGTGCCAGCAGTTTATGGAACAGGGGGCGGAAGAGCAATCAGCCCCAGCATTTT.

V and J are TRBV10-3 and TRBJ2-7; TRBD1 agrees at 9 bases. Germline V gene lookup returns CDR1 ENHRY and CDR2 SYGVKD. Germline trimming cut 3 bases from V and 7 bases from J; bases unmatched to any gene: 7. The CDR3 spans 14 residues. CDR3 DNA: TGTGCCATCAGTGATAAACAGGGGGCCGAGGAGCAGTACTTC. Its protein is CAISDKQGAEEQYF.

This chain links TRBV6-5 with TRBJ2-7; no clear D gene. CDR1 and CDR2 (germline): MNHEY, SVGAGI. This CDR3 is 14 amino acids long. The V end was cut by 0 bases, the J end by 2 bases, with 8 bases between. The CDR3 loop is CASSYSTSPYEQYF. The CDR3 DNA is TGTGCCAGCAGTTACTCGACCTCGCCCTACGAGCAGTACTTC.

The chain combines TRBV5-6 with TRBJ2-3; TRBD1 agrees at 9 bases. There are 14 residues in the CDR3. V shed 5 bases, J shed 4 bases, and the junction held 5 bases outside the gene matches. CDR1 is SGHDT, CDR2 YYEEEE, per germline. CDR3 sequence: CASRRTGEADTQYF. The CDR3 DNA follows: TGTGCCAGCAGGCGGACAGGGGAGGCAGATACGCAGTATTTT.

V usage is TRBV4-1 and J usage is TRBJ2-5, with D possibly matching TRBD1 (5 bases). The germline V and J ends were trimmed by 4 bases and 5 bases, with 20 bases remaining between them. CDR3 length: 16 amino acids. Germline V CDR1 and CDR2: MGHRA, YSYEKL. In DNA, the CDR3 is TGCGCCAGCAGCCTAGACGGCAGGCCGGCAGGGGAGACCCAGTACTTC. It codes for CASSLDGRPAGETQYF.